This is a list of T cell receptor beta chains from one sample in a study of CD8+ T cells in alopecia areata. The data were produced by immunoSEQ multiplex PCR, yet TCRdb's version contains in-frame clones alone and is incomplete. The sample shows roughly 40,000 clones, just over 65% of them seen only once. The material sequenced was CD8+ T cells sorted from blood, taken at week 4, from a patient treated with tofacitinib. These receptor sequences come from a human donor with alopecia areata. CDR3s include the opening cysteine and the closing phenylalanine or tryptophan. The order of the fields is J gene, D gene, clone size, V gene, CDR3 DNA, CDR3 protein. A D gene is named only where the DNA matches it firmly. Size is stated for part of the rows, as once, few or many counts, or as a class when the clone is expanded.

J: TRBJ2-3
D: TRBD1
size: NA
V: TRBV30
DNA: TGTGCCTGGAGTGTAGGACAGGAGAGCACAGATACGCAGTATTTT
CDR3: CAWSVGQESTDTQYF

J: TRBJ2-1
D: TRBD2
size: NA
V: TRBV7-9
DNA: TGTGCCAGCAGCTTACGGGGGGACCCGATCGGGTACAATGAGCAGTTCTTC
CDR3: CASSLRGDPIGYNEQFF

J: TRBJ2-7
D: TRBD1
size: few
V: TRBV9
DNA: TGTGCCAGCAGCGCGGACAGGGACGAGCAGTACTTC
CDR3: CASSADRDEQYF

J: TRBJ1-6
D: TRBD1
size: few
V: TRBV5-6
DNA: TGTGCCAGCAGCTCAGGGGGCAGTTCACCCCTCCACTTT
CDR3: CASSSGGSSPLHF

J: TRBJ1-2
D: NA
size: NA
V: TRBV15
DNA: TGTGCCACCAGCCCGGAGGACAGCCCATATGGCTACACCTTC
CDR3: CATSPEDSPYGYTF

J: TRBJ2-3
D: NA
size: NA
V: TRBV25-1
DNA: TGTGCCAGCAGGAAGGGTAACACAGATACGCAGTATTTT
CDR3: CASRKGNTDTQYF

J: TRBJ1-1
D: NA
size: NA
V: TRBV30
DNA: TGTGCCTGGAGTATATCCCACCCTGAAGCTTTCTTT
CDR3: CAWSISHPEAFF

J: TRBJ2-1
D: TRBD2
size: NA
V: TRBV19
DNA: TGTGCCAGTAGTATAGGCGGGGGGGCCCGGAATGAGCAGTTCTTC
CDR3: CASSIGGGARNEQFF

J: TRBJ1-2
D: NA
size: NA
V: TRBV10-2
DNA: TGCGCCAGCAGTGATAACCTTAACTATGGCTACACCTTC
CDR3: CASSDNLNYGYTF

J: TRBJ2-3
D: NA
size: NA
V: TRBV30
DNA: TGTGCCTGGAGTGCAGCTACCTACACAGATACGCAGTATTTT
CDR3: CAWSAATYTDTQYF

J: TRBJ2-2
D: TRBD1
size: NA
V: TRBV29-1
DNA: TGCAGCGTAACGACAGGGCGCGCCGGGGAGCTGTTTTTT
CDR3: CSVTTGRAGELFF

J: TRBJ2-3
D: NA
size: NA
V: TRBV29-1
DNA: TGCAGCGTACGGGATTTGGCGACAGATACGCAGTATTTT
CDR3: CSVRDLATDTQYF

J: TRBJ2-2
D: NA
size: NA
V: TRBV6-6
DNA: TGTGCCATCCGCGCCGGGGAGCTGTTTTTT
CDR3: CAIRAGELFF

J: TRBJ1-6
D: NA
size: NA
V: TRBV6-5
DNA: TGTGCCAGCAGATCTGACAGCTCCTATAATTCACCCCTCCACTTT
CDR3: CASRSDSSYNSPLHF

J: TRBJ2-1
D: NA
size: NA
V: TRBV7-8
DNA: TGTGCCAGCAGCACCCGACCATCCTACAATGAGCAGTTCTTC
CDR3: CASSTRPSYNEQFF

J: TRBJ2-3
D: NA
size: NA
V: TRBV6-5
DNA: TGTGCCAGCAGTTCAGGGGCAGATACGCAGTATTTT
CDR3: CASSSGADTQYF

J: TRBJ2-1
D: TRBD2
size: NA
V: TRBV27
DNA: TGTGCCAGCAGTTACGCCGGGACTAGCTGGTTCTTC
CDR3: CASSYAGTSWFF

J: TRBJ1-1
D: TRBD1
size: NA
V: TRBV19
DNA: TGTGCCAGTAGAATGGACAGGGAGGTGGCCGAAGCTTTCTTT
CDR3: CASRMDREVAEAFF

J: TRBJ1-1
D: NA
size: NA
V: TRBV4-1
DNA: TGCGCCAGCAGCCAAGGTGGTCCCACTGAAGCTTTCTTT
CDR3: CASSQGGPTEAFF

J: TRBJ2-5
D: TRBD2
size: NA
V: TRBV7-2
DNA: TGTGCCAGCAGCGAGACTAGCGGGGGGGTCCAAGAGACCCAGTACTTC
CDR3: CASSETSGGVQETQYF

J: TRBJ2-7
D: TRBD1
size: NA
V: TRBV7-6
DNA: TGTGCCAGCAGCTTAGGGACAGGGGGCGAAACATGGGACGAGCAGTACTTC
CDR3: CASSLGTGGETWDEQYF

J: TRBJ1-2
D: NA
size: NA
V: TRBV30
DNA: TGTGCCTGGAGACCTGGGGGAGACGATGGCTACACCTTC
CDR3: CAWRPGGDDGYTF

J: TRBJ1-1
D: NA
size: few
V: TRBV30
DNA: TGTGCCTGGAGTGCTGGGGGCACTGAAGCTTTCTTT
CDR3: CAWSAGGTEAFF

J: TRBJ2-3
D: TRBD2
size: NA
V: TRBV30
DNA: TGTGCCTGGGCTGGGGGGGTCCCAGATACGCAGTATTTT
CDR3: CAWAGGVPDTQYF

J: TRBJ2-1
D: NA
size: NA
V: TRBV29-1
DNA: TGCAGCGTTGAAGAACAGGGTTCCAATGAGCAGTTCTTC
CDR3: CSVEEQGSNEQFF

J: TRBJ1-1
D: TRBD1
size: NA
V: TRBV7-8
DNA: TGTGCCAGCAGCCCACACGGACAGGGGTTCACTGAAGCTTTCTTT
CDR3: CASSPHGQGFTEAFF